The rows below give T cell receptor beta chains drawn from one sample of a study of T cell changes during pregnancy in multiple sclerosis. Some clones are missing from TCRdb's copy, which holds only in-frame ones; the method was immunoSEQ multiplex PCR. The sample lists approximately 40,000 clones; around 90% were seen once. The material was CD4+ T cells from peripheral blood mononuclear cells, obtained before pregnancy. These receptors all stem from a female donor with multiple sclerosis, enrolled in a pregnancy study. CDR3s include the opening cysteine and the closing phenylalanine or tryptophan. D genes are given only for firm matches. A row's size may be missing; if present it is once, few, many or a size class.

clone size | J gene | D gene | V gene | CDR3 DNA | CDR3 protein
- | TRBJ2-2 | - | TRBV7-3 | TGTGCCAGCAGCCTACAGGGGAGGGGGGAGCTGTTTTTT | CASSLQGRGELFF
- | TRBJ1-1 | - | TRBV6-1 | TGTGCCAGCACCCTGGAGCCGAACACTGAAGCTTTCTTT | CASTLEPNTEAFF
- | TRBJ1-1 | TRBD1 | TRBV5-1 | TGCGCCAGCAGCTTGGCCAGGGGGACAGGGAGGATAGGGAACACTGAAGCTTTCTTT | CASSLARGTGRIGNTEAFF
- | TRBJ2-1 | TRBD2 | TRBV14 | TGTGCCAGCAGCCAAGATCTGAGCGGGAGTTACAATGAGCAGTTCTTC | CASSQDLSGSYNEQFF
- | TRBJ1-5 | TRBD1 | TRBV2 | TGTGCCAGCGGCACACCGGGACAGGGCAATCAGCCCCAGCATTTT | CASGTPGQGNQPQHF
- | TRBJ2-7 | TRBD1 | TRBV19 | TGTGCCAGTACCCTGGACGGGACAGGGACCTACGAGCAGTACTTC | CASTLDGTGTYEQYF
- | TRBJ2-1 | TRBD2 | TRBV5-1 | TGCGCCAGCAGCCCCAAGACTAGCGGGAGGGCCAGGGATGAGCAGTTCTTC | CASSPKTSGRARDEQFF
- | TRBJ1-2 | TRBD1 | TRBV14 | TGTGCCAGCAGCTGGGACAGAAGATATGGCTACACCTTC | CASSWDRRYGYTF
- | TRBJ2-7 | TRBD1 | TRBV15 | TGTGCCACCAGCAAGGACAGGGACTACGAGCAGTACTTC | CATSKDRDYEQYF
- | TRBJ2-3 | TRBD2 | TRBV2 | TGTGCCAGCAGCTGGCGGCGGGAGGGATGGGCAGATACGCAGTATTTT | CASSWRREGWADTQYF
- | TRBJ2-1 | - | TRBV30 | TGTGCCTGGAGTAAATGGTTGGCCGACAATGAGCAGTTCTTC | CAWSKWLADNEQFF
- | TRBJ2-3 | TRBD1 | TRBV29-1 | TGCAGCGTCTCAACAGGGGCCTTCACAGATACGCAGTATTTT | CSVSTGAFTDTQYF
once | TRBJ1-1 | - | TRBV20-1 | TGCAGTGCTTTTATGAACACTGAAGCTTTCTTT | CSAFMNTEAFF
- | TRBJ1-5 | - | TRBV23-1 | TGCGCCAGCAGTCAATCCCGGGGTAAAGCTCAGCCCCAGCATTTT | CASSQSRGKAQPQHF
- | TRBJ2-1 | TRBD1 | TRBV15 | TGTGCCACCAGCAGACAGCGACAGGGGGGTAATGAGCAGTTCTTC | CATSRQRQGGNEQFF
few | TRBJ2-7 | TRBD1 | TRBV5-1 | TGCGCCAGCAGCCTTACAGGGGGAGAGTGGGACGAGCAGTACTTC | CASSLTGGEWDEQYF
- | TRBJ2-2 | TRBD1 | TRBV6-5 | TGTGCCAGCAGCAGACAGGGGACGACCGGGGAGCTGTTTTTT | CASSRQGTTGELFF
- | TRBJ1-1 | - | TRBV4-3 | TGCGCCAGCAGCCAAGCGCATCGGGTCCTGAACACTGAAGCTTTCTTT | CASSQAHRVLNTEAFF
once | TRBJ2-1 | TRBD2 | TRBV7-9 | TGTGCCAGCAGCTTGAGACTAGCAGACAATGAGCAGTTCTTC | CASSLRLADNEQFF
once | TRBJ2-7 | TRBD2 | TRBV11-1 | TGTGCCAGCAGCTTCCCGGGACTAGCGAACTACGAGCAGTACTTC | CASSFPGLANYEQYF
- | TRBJ1-5 | - | TRBV6-5 | TGTGCCAGCAGTTACTCGGCCCATCAGCCCCAGCATTTT | CASSYSAHQPQHF
- | TRBJ1-2 | - | TRBV5-1 | TGCGCCAGCAGCTTGGGGGGGGACTATGGCTACACCTTC | CASSLGGDYGYTF
- | TRBJ1-4 | - | TRBV20-1 | TGCAGTGTTTTAAATGAAAAACTGTTTTTT | CSVLNEKLFF
- | TRBJ2-5 | TRBD2 | TRBV29-1 | TGCAGCGTGGGGACTAGCGGAGAGACCCAGTACTTC | CSVGTSGETQYF
- | TRBJ1-1 | TRBD1 | TRBV28 | TGTGCCAGCAGTTCCACCGGGACAGGGGGCTCTGAAGCTTTCTTT | CASSSTGTGGSEAFF
- | TRBJ2-5 | - | TRBV5-1 | TGCGCCAGCAGCTTGGGCAGGTCCTCGACCCAGTACTTC | CASSLGRSSTQYF
- | TRBJ1-5 | TRBD1 | TRBV30 | TGTGCCTGGAGGGGGGGGACAGGGGGACTTTATAGCAATCAGCCCCAGCATTTT | CAWRGGTGGLYSNQPQHF
- | TRBJ2-7 | TRBD1 | TRBV5-1 | TGCGCCAGCAGCTTTGGGACAGCCTCCTACGAGCAGTACTTC | CASSFGTASYEQYF
- | TRBJ2-3 | TRBD2 | TRBV7-9 | TGTGCCAGCAGCTTCGGACTAGCGGGAGGCCCGGTCGGCACAGATACGCAGTATTTT | CASSFGLAGGPVGTDTQYF
- | TRBJ1-4 | - | TRBV5-1 | TGCGCCAGCAGCTTGGCAGGGTTTGAAAAACTGTTTTTT | CASSLAGFEKLFF
- | TRBJ2-3 | - | TRBV6-6 | TGTGCCAGCAGTTTTGGGACAACAGATACGCAGTATTTT | CASSFGTTDTQYF
- | TRBJ1-1 | TRBD1 | TRBV11-1 | TGTGCCAGCAGCACCAAGAAGTCAGGGGGCTTTCGCGAAGCTTTCTTT | CASSTKKSGGFREAFF
- | TRBJ1-2 | TRBD1 | TRBV6-6 | TGTGCCAGCAGTGCGCCTAGGACAGGGAAAGGCTACACCTTC | CASSAPRTGKGYTF
- | TRBJ2-1 | - | TRBV2 | TGTGCCAGCAGCCTTACGATGGGGGGAAGGATAGCCAATGAGCAGTTCTTC | CASSLTMGGRIANEQFF
- | TRBJ2-3 | TRBD2 | TRBV2 | TGTGCCAGCAGTGAAAGACTAGCGGGGGCCGGGGGGTCGGATACGCAGTATTTT | CASSERLAGAGGSDTQYF
- | TRBJ2-1 | TRBD2 | TRBV4-1 | TGCGCCAGCAGCTCCCCCGGGACTAGCGGGCTCGAGCAGTTCTTC | CASSSPGTSGLEQFF
- | TRBJ1-3 | TRBD1 | TRBV7-8 | TGTGCCAGCAGCCCAGACAGGGCGGCTGGAAACACCATATATTTT | CASSPDRAAGNTIYF
- | TRBJ2-1 | - | TRBV10-3 | TGTGCCATCAGTCCAGGGAGGTCCTACAATGAGCAGTTCTTC | CAISPGRSYNEQFF
- | TRBJ2-7 | - | TRBV6-1 | TGTGCCAGTCGGGACAAAGCCTACGAGCAGTACTTC | CASRDKAYEQYF
- | TRBJ1-2 | - | TRBV27 | TGTGCCAGCAGTTCCAGTCGGCAGCGACCCTATGGCTACACCTTC | CASSSSRQRPYGYTF
- | TRBJ2-7 | - | TRBV28 | TGTGCCAGCAGTTCACAGGGCTCCAACTACGAGCAGTACTTC | CASSSQGSNYEQYF
- | TRBJ1-1 | TRBD1 | TRBV5-5 | TGTGCCAGCAGCTTAGGACAGGGGAGCTCTGAAGCTTTCTTT | CASSLGQGSSEAFF
- | TRBJ2-5 | TRBD2 | TRBV5-1 | TGCGCCAGCAGTCTCCAGGGAGGGGTAAAAGAAGAGACCCAGTACTTC | CASSLQGGVKEETQYF
- | TRBJ2-7 | - | TRBV5-1 | TGCGCCAGCAGCTTGGTGGCAGGCGACCTCTCCGAGCAGTACTTC | CASSLVAGDLSEQYF
once | TRBJ1-1 | TRBD1 | TRBV7-8 | TGTGCCAGCAGCCTCCGACAGGGAAACACTGAAGCTTTCTTT | CASSLRQGNTEAFF
- | TRBJ1-1 | TRBD1 | TRBV19 | TGTGCCAGTAGCCTTCTCCGGAACAGGGGTCTTCGAGGAGGTGAAGCTTTCTTT | CASSLLRNRGLRGGEAFF
- | TRBJ2-7 | TRBD1 | TRBV7-8 | TGTGCCAGCAGCGTAAGCCCTAGGACAGGGGGATCCTACGAGCAGTACTTC | CASSVSPRTGGSYEQYF
- | TRBJ2-1 | TRBD2 | TRBV5-1 | TGCGCCAGCAGCGTAACCCCGGGGACTAGGGGCGATGAGCAGTTCTTC | CASSVTPGTRGDEQFF
- | TRBJ2-3 | TRBD2 | TRBV19 | TGTGCCAGTAGTCTCTGGTCGGGACTAGGTACAGATACGCAGTATTTT | CASSLWSGLGTDTQYF
- | TRBJ2-7 | TRBD2 | TRBV27 | TGTGCCAGCAGTCAATACGGGACTAGCGGGGCCTACGAGCAGTACTTC | CASSQYGTSGAYEQYF
once | TRBJ2-2 | TRBD2 | TRBV5-4 | TGTGCCAGCAGCGCGGCGGGACTAGCGGGCGGGGAGCTGTTTTTT | CASSAAGLAGGELFF
- | TRBJ2-2 | - | TRBV18 | TGTGCCAGCTCACCGGAGTTTTTTCCCGACAACACCGGGGAGCTGTTTTTT | CASSPEFFPDNTGELFF
- | TRBJ1-2 | - | TRBV6-1 | TGTGCCAGCAGTGAAGTCCCGGGCTACACCTTC | CASSEVPGYTF